A selection of T cell receptor beta chains follows, all from one sample in a study of T cell repertoires in cytomegalovirus infection. From the reads, TCRdb called clonotypes with MiXCR, one entry per CDR3 protein. The sample consists of approximately 73,000 distinct CDR3 sequences, around 42% of them appearing once. Their antigens are not known. The sample in question was CD8+ T cells from cultured PBMCs, obtained from culture after CMV antigen stimulation. The receptors here all came from a human donor in good health (CMV status not recorded). Some clones in this sample may be carry-over from other donors' samples. Both conserved end residues are part of each CDR3. The order of the fields is J gene, V gene, CDR3 protein.

>TRBJ2-5|TRBV7-6
CASSLGSSMAETQYF
>TRBJ1-5|TRBV5-6
CASSLRRQGGYSNQPQHF
>TRBJ1-1|TRBV7-8
CASSPGGERAFF
>TRBJ2-3|TRBV4-3
CASSQDGPGGPGGTQYF
>TRBJ1-1|TRBV6-6
CASSYRSKGMGDPEAFF
>TRBJ2-3|TRBV28
CASSLRQGFPTDTQYF
>TRBJ1-1|TRBV27
CASSDRGNTEAFF
>TRBJ2-7|TRBV10-3
CAISGGDRVVELYEQYF
>TRBJ1-1|TRBV20-1
CSARATGLNTEAFF
>TRBJ2-2|TRBV7-3
CASSSADRGTGELFF
>TRBJ2-2|TRBV4-1
CASSQEGSNTGELFF
>TRBJ2-7|TRBV7-9
CASSLGSGYEQYF
>TRBJ2-3|TRBV7-8
CASSVAGFSSTDTQYF
>TRBJ2-3|TRBV28
CASSFEGLAGGTDTQYF
>TRBJ2-1|TRBV15
CATSRDRGNEQFF
>TRBJ1-5|TRBV4-2
CASSRPVRDRRSNQPQHF
>TRBJ2-2|TRBV20-1
CSASGLAGKDTGELFF
>TRBJ1-4|TRBV28
CASSLGVGINEKLFF
>TRBJ1-6|TRBV4-3
CASSQGEPGSYNSPLHF
>TRBJ2-3|TRBV15
CATSRTLTSGGPDTQYF
>TRBJ1-2|TRBV28
CASRINRGLGYGYTF
>TRBJ2-3|TRBV9
CASSPGTSGGEFDTQYF
>TRBJ2-7|TRBV5-1
CASSYSLAGSYEQYF
>TRBJ2-7|TRBV20-1
CSARVPPYEQYF
>TRBJ2-2|TRBV19
CASQPLTNTGELFF
>TRBJ2-7|TRBV7-8
CASSFSQGDYEQYF
>TRBJ1-4|TRBV4-1
CASSSFRTGSYNEKLFF
>TRBJ1-1|TRBV7-2
CASSGRDQLPAFF
>TRBJ2-3|TRBV6-5
CASSSFDAGTDTQYF
>TRBJ2-1|TRBV2
CASTEYNEQFF
>TRBJ2-3|TRBV12-3/TRBV12-4
CASSLGTSGQSTDTQYF
>TRBJ2-1|TRBV7-9
CASSFETAEQFF
>TRBJ2-6|TRBV6-2/TRBV6-3
CASSPTGSSGANVLTF
>TRBJ1-1|TRBV6-2/TRBV6-3
CASSYSRVGTEAFF
>TRBJ1-2|TRBV5-6
CASSLGTANSYGYTF
>TRBJ2-7|TRBV10-3
CAISDPRLAAEQYF
>TRBJ1-5|TRBV27
CASSPSGVRPQHF
>TRBJ1-5|TRBV19
CASSMETLYSNQPQHF
>TRBJ2-7|TRBV25-1
CASSELGDIREQYF
>TRBJ2-3|TRBV20-1
CSALTSGGLNLFTDTQYF
>TRBJ1-1|TRBV11-2
CASSFWRTGANTEAFF
>TRBJ1-5|TRBV28
CASSFPGSNQPQHF
>TRBJ1-2|TRBV29-1
CSVEDLIERVGNYGYTF
>TRBJ2-3|TRBV12-3/TRBV12-4
CASSFAGSRDFNNTDTQYF